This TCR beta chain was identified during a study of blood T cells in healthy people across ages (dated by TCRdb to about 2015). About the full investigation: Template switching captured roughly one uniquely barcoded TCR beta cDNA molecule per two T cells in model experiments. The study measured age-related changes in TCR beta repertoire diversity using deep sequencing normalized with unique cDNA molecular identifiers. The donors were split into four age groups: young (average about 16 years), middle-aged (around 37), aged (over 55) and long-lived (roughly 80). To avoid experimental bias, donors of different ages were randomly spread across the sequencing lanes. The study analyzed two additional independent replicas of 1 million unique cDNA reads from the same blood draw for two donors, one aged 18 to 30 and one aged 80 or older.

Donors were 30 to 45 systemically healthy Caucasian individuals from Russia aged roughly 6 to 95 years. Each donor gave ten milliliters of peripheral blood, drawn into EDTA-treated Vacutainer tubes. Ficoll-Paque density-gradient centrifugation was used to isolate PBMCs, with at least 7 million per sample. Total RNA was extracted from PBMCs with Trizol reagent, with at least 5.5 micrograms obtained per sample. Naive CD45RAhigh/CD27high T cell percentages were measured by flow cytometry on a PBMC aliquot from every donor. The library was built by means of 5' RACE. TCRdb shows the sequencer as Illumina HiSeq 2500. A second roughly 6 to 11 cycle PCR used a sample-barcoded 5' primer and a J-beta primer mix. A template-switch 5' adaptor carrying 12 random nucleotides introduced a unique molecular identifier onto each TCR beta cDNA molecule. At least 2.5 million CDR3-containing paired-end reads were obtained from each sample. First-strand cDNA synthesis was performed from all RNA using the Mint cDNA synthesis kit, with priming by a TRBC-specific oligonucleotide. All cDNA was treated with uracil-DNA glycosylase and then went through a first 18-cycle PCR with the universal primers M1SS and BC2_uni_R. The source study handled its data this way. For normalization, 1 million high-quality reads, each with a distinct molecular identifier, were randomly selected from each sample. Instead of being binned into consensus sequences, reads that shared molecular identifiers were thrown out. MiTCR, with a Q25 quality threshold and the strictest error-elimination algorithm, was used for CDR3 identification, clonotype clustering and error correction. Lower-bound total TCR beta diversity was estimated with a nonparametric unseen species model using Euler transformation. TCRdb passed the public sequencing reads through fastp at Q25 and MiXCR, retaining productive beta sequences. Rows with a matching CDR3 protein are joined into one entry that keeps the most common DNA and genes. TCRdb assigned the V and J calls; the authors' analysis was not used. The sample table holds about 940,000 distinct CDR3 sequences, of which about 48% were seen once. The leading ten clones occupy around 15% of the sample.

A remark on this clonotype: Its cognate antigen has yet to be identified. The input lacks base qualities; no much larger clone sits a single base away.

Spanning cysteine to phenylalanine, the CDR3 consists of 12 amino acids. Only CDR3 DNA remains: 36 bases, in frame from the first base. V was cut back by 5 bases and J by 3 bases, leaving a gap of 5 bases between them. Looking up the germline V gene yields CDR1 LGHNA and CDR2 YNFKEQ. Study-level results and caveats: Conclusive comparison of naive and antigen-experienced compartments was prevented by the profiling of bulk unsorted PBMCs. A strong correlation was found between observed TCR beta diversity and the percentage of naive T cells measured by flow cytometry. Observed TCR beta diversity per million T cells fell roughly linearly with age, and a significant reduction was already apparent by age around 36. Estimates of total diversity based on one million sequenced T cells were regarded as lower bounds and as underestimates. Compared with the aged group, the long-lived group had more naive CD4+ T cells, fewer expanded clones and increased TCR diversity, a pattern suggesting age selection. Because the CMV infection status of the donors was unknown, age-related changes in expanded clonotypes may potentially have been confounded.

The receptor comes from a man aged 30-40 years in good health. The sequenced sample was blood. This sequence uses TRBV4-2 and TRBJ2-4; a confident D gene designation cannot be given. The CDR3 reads CASSDLKNIQYF. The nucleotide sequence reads TGTGCCAGCAGCGATCTCAAAAACATTCAGTACTTC.